This TCR beta chain was captured by sequencing in a study of blood T cell repertoires in COVID-19 (TCRdb year 2020). Study-wide context: Samples from collaborators originated in the United States, Italy and Spain and spanned both the acute and convalescent phases of COVID-19. The material from the prospective study consisted of cDNA or gDNA derived from T cells, B-cell-depleted T cells, or PBMCs. Deeply sampled blood TCRbeta repertoires from subjects exposed to, actively infected with, or recovered from COVID-19 were included in the dataset. A freely available public database, intended as a resource for researchers studying the immune response to SARS-CoV-2, is where the repertoires were released. Samples were obtained from the ongoing ImmuneRACE study (first 160 participants) and from about 1,300 subjects provided by 6 global collaborators. The sample metadata nearly always contained a de-identified subject ID, COVID-19 status, age in years and sex. HLA class I and class II types, where available, came from metadata supplied by the sample provider rather than from assay-based typing.

Collaborating institutions collected whole blood in K2EDTA tubes following their own protocols. For TCRbeta analysis, collaborator samples were shipped as frozen whole blood, as isolated PBMCs, or as DNA extracted from either sample type. As for this clone: This clone's antigen is unknown. The record has no base qualities; no much larger clone is one base away.

On the study overall, not on this receptor specifically: The amount of clinical and demographic metadata varied by source and participant and was provided uncurated.

TCRbeta CDR3 regions were amplified from genomic DNA by means of the immunoSEQ Assay, a bias-controlled multiplex PCR. As for the original processing: Nucleated cell counts per sample were estimated from amplification of reference gene primers within the assay. To quantify the absolute abundance of each unique TCRbeta CDR3 rearrangement, sequence reads were collapsed and filtered. For each sample, productive Simpson clonality was calculated by taking the square root of Simpson's diversity index across productive rearrangements. The table comes from immuneACCESS by way of TCRdb, which keeps in-frame sequences with V and J called. Part of the clones is missing from these tables; in studies checked, under half for an unresolved V gene and the rest for unknown reasons. That table supplies the V and J calls and clone size; D and trimming were determined from the DNA. The sample contains 9,000 to 15,000 clones, 85% to 90% of them found a single time. Of the sample, approximately 6% is held by the ten largest clones.

This TCR derives from a human donor in a cohort sampled during active COVID-19. Sample: peripheral blood.

CDR3 loop: CASSVVGGQSTDTQYF. The DNA reads as follows: TGTGCCAGCAGCGTAGTGGGCGGGCAAAGCACAGATACGCAGTATTTT. The chain uses TRBV9 and TRBJ2-3, and the D gene may be TRBD2, 5 bases matching. V is shortened by 0 bases, J by 0 bases, and the region joining them spans 11 bases. Based on the germline V gene, the CDR1 and CDR2 sequences are SGDLS and YYNGEE. Reading from cysteine to phenylalanine, the CDR3 counts 16 amino acids. Only CDR3 DNA is held: 48 bases, read in frame from base 1.